The clone carrying this T cell receptor (beta chain) has only a few counts. As yet, its antigen is unknown. Each CDR3 protein is one row after TCRdb ran MiXCR on the reads. Of hundreds of thousands of distinct CDR3 sequences listed, approximately 10% are singletons. The data belong to a study of T cell repertoires in cytomegalovirus infection. Germline V lookup: CDR1 MNHEY, CDR2 SVGAGI. This CDR3 has 15 amino acids. The J segment lost 7 bases and the V segment lost 6 bases, leaving 9 bases of the junction unmatched. Broader study findings: The ex vivo response showed dominance by HLA-C-restricted CMV-specific TCR beta clonotypes.

The sequence came from a human donor in good health (CMV status not recorded). Some clones in this sample may be carry-over from other donors' samples. V and J are TRBV6-5 and TRBJ2-3; 11 nucleotides line up with TRBD1. Sequencing input: PBMCs. CDR3 coding DNA: TGTGCCAGCAGCTTTACCGGGACAGGGGGTTATACGCAGTATTTT. Protein: CASSFTGTGGYTQYF.